Presented here are 10 T cell receptor beta chains from one specimen sequenced in a study of blood T cell repertoires in COVID-19. The data were produced by immunoSEQ multiplex PCR, yet TCRdb's version contains in-frame clones alone and is incomplete. The sample records about 340,000 clones, approximately 86% being singletons. Sequencing input: PBMCs or T cells enriched from blood (not recorded which). These TCRs come from a woman between 35 and 50 years old with acute COVID-19.

The genes are TRBV6-5 and TRBJ1-2; D perhaps matches TRBD1 (5 bases). Trimming left V 7 bases short and J 2 bases short, with 14 bases between. The germline CDR1 and CDR2 sequences are MNHEY and SVGAGI. The length of the CDR3 is 14 residues. The chain's CDR3 is CASTIGGRNYGYTF. The CDR3 DNA reads as TGTGCCAGCACCATCGGGGGAAGAAACTATGGCTACACCTTC.

The genes are TRBV27 and TRBJ1-5; tentative D call: TRBD1 (5 bases). Trimming left V 3 bases short and J 4 bases short, with 10 bases between. CDR1 and CDR2 from the germline V gene are MNHEY and SMNVEV (reference sequence). This CDR3 spans 14 amino acids. CDR3 coding DNA: TGTGCCAGCAGTTTTCAGGGATTGAATCAGCCCCAGCATTTT. Translating it yields CASSFQGLNQPQHF.

This rearrangement joins TRBV5-1 to TRBJ1-2; 11 bases line up with TRBD1. V shed 4 bases, J shed 8 bases, and the junction held 7 bases outside the gene matches. CDR1 and CDR2 from the germline V gene are SGHRS and YFSETQ. The CDR3 contains 14 residues. The CDR3 DNA is TGCGCCAGCAGCGACGGACAGGGGGCGAAGGGCTACACCTTC. Its translation: CASSDGQGAKGYTF.

This chain connects TRBV3-1 (or the pseudogene TRBV3-2) to TRBJ2-7; no clear D gene. The CDR3 runs to 11 residues. V lost 0 bases, J lost 5 bases, and 2 bases lay in between. Germline V CDR1 and CDR2: LGHDT, YNNKEL (reference sequence). Here the CDR3 DNA reads TGTGCCAGCAGCCAAGATAACGAGCAGTACTTC. Encoded protein: CASSQDNEQYF.

The rearrangement uses TRBV18 and TRBJ1-2, with TRBD1 matching 8 bases. Looked up from germline, CDR1 is KGHSH and CDR2 is LQKENI. After removal of 2 bases from V and 7 bases from J, the junction contained 9 bases not matched to a gene. This CDR3 has 15 residues. CDR3 region: CASSPSQGEWTGYTF. CDR3 DNA: TGTGCCAGCTCACCATCACAGGGGGAGTGGACTGGCTACACCTTC.

J is TRBJ1-5 and V is TRBV4-3; D is unresolved. The CDR3 is 13 amino acids. Trimming took 4 bases from V and 6 from J, leaving 10 bases between them. Germline V gene sequence: CDR1 LGHNA, CDR2 YSLEER. DNA of the CDR3: TGCGCCAGCAGCCTAAGTGTCGGTCAGCCCCAGCATTTT. Protein: CASSLSVGQPQHF.

The chain is built from TRBV6-1 and TRBJ1-3; 9 bases map to TRBD1. Germline V gives CDR1 MNHNS, CDR2 SASEGT. The ends lost 1 base at V and 0 bases at J; junction bases unmatched: 1. The CDR3 is 16 residues long. The CDR3 region is CASSEGTGVSGNTIYF. CDR3 sequence (DNA): TGTGCCAGCAGTGAAGGGACAGGGGTCTCTGGAAACACCATATATTTT.

V gene TRBV28 combines with J gene TRBJ1-3; 10 nucleotides line up with TRBD1. The germline V gene encodes CDR1 MDHEN and CDR2 SYDVKM. The length of the CDR3 is 13 residues. The junction had 7 bases not matched to a gene; V was cut back by 10 bases and J by 7 bases. Written as DNA, the CDR3 is TGTGCCACCCGACAGGGGGCAGAGAACACCATATATTTT. Translation: CATRQGAENTIYF.

The chain carries TRBV19 and TRBJ1-6; D is possibly TRBD1 (5 bases). Trimming took off 5 bases at V and 9 bases at J, with 11 bases between the two ends. Germline V gene sequence: CDR1 LNHDA, CDR2 SQIVND (reference sequence). The CDR3 covers 13 residues. The CDR3 here is CASSSAGGSPLHF. The CDR3 DNA sequence: TGTGCCAGTAGTTCTGCGGGGGGTTCACCCCTCCACTTT.

The J gene is TRBJ2-3, the V gene TRBV9; TRBD2 matches 8 bases. The V gene end was trimmed by 4 bases and the J gene end by 4 bases; junction bases not matched to a gene: 8. CDR3 length: 15 amino acids. Germline CDR1 SGDLS, CDR2 YYNGEE. The CDR3 loop is CASSTSGGAPDTQYF. The CDR3 bases are TGTGCCAGCAGCACCTCCGGGGGGGCCCCAGATACGCAGTATTTT.